The 30 T cell receptor beta chains presented below share a single source sample, sequenced in a study of T cell responses to AZD1222 COVID-19 vaccine. The protocol was immunoSEQ multiplex PCR, while the TCRdb copy is restricted to in-frame clones and leaves out a portion. The data contain some 150,000 clones, just over 85% of them singletons. The specimen comprised peripheral blood, sampled on day 0 of AZD1222 vaccination. These receptors were collected from an adult in good health.

This chain joins TRBV6-2 or TRBV6-3 and TRBJ2-5; 10 bases map to TRBD1. Germline V gene data show CDR1 as MNHEY and CDR2 as SVGEGT. CDR3 size: 19 residues. The J segment lost 3 bases and the V segment lost 5 bases, leaving 18 bases of the junction unmatched. CDR3 bases: TGTGCCAGCAGTCAACATTTGCCTTCGACAGGGGGCGATGAAGAGACCCAGTACTTC. Its protein is CASSQHLPSTGGDEETQYF.

The V gene is TRBV29-1, the J gene TRBJ2-7; 7 nucleotides align to TRBD1. The germline CDR1 and CDR2 sequences are SQVTM and ANQGSEA. J gave up 1 base and V 7 bases, and 7 bases lay outside the gene matches. The CDR3 covers 13 residues. The CDR3 loop is CSATGDASYEQYF. In DNA form, the CDR3 reads TGCAGCGCCACAGGGGATGCATCCTACGAGCAGTACTTC.

The CDR3 protein is CASSEAGGPTYEQYF. CDR3 in DNA: TGTGCCAGCAGTGAAGCAGGGGGCCCCACCTACGAGCAGTACTTC. This chain joins TRBV6-1 and TRBJ2-7; 7 bases are shared with TRBD1. Unmatched junction bases numbered 4, after V lost 0 bases and J lost 2 bases. CDR3 size: 15 residues. Germline values: CDR1 MNHNS, CDR2 SASEGT.

In this sample, this clone turned up once. The chain joins TRBV4-2 to TRBJ2-7; D unresolved. V dropped 4 bases and J dropped 0 bases, with 16 bases sitting between them. The CDR3 is 16 residues long. CDR1 is LGHNA and CDR2 is YNFKEQ in the germline V gene. CDR3 nucleotide sequence: TGTGCCAGCAGCCTGCGAGAGCAGGTCAGCTCCTACGAGCAGTACTTC. Translating gives CASSLREQVSSYEQYF.

The chain uses TRBV2 and TRBJ1-5; 8 bases fit TRBD1. Trimming cost V 6 bases and J 5 bases; bases outside gene matches: 9. CDR3 size: 15 residues. The germline V gene encodes CDR1 SNHLY and CDR2 FYNNEI. The DNA of the CDR3 is TGTGCCAGCAGGGGGGACAGGCTTACTCATCAGCCCCAGCATTTT. Translating gives CASRGDRLTHQPQHF. The entire variable domain, with the rest obtained from reference TRBV2 and TRBJ1-5, is as follows: EPEVTQTPSHQVTQMGQEVILRCVPISNHLYFYWYRQILGQKVEFLVSFYNNEISEKSEIFDDQFSVERPDGSNFTLKIRSTKLEDSAMYFCASRGDRLTHQPQHFGDGTRLSIL.

CDR3 protein: CASSVRDRGPNYGYTF. CDR3 nucleotides: TGTGCCAGCAGCGTAAGGGACAGGGGCCCTAACTATGGCTACACCTTC. This rearrangement joins TRBV7-8 to TRBJ1-2; 10 nucleotides line up with TRBD1. CDR3 length: 16 residues. CDR1 and CDR2 from the germline V gene are SGHVS and FQNEAQ. The V segment lost 5 bases and the J segment 0 bases; nucleotides outside the gene matches: 6.

The rearrangement links TRBV6-1 to TRBJ1-4, with 7 bases identical to TRBD1. The V segment lost 4 bases and the J segment 7 bases; nucleotides outside the gene matches: 18. The CDR3 contains 18 residues. From germline, CDR1 is MNHNS and CDR2 SASEGT. CDR3 nucleotides: TGTGCCAGCAGTGGGAGCATGACAGGGAAGTTTCTTGGTGAAAAACTGTTTTTT. It is translated as CASSGSMTGKFLGEKLFF.

This clone was found once. The chain recombines TRBV7-2 with TRBJ1-1; unclear D gene. This CDR3 is 14 amino acids long. V was trimmed by 5 bases and J by 0 bases, leaving 10 bases between them. Germline V gene lookup returns CDR1 SGHTA and CDR2 FQGNSA. This chain's CDR3 is CASSGGSLNTEAFF. The CDR3 DNA reads as TGTGCCAGCAGCGGCGGATCTCTGAACACTGAAGCTTTCTTT.

The genes are TRBV30 and TRBJ1-2; possible D gene TRBD1, 5 bases. The CDR3 is 10 residues long. CDR1 and CDR2 from the germline V gene are GTSNPN and SVGIG (reference sequence). V was trimmed by 2 bases and J by 13 bases, leaving 11 bases between them. The CDR3, as DNA: TGTGCCTGGAGTCGCACGAGGGGCACCTTC. Its translation: CAWSRTRGTF.

V and J are TRBV10-1 and TRBJ1-3; 8 nucleotides line up with TRBD1. After removal of 3 bases from V and 4 bases from J, the junction contained 5 bases not matched to a gene. CDR1 WNHNN and CDR2 SYGVQD come from the germline V gene (reference sequence). The CDR3 loop spans 15 amino acids. The CDR3 here is CASSDGQGGGNTIYF. As DNA, the CDR3 is TGCGCCAGCAGTGATGGACAGGGTGGCGGAAACACCATATATTTT.

V gene TRBV6-5 combines with J gene TRBJ1-2, with 11 nucleotides matching TRBD1. J gave up 7 bases and V 9 bases, and 4 bases lay outside the gene matches. The CDR3 is made up of 12 amino acids. Germline V gene data show CDR1 as MNHEY and CDR2 as SVGAGI. The CDR3 here is CASGQGAGGYTF. Here the CDR3 DNA reads TGTGCCAGTGGACAGGGGGCGGGTGGCTACACCTTC.

The chain uses TRBV4-1 and TRBJ2-7; D is tentatively TRBD1 or TRBD2 (6 bases each). Germline values: CDR1 MGHRA, CDR2 YSYEKL. V was cut by 1 base and J by 6 bases, with 13 bases left in between. The CDR3 loop spans 14 amino acids. CDR3 protein: CASSQVRGGGEQYF. DNA of the CDR3: TGCGCCAGCAGCCAAGTGCGAGGGGGAGGCGAGCAGTACTTC.

The J gene is TRBJ1-2, the V gene TRBV5-1; D call uncertain. The CDR3 covers 14 residues. The V gene's germline CDR1 is SGHRS and CDR2 YFSETQ. Trimming cost V 1 base and J 6 bases, with 13 bases left between them. CDR3 bases: TGCGCCAGCAGCTTGTGGACGACCGGGCATGGCTACACCTTC. Translation: CASSLWTTGHGYTF. The full variable domain, completed using reference TRBV5-1 and TRBJ1-2, is KAGVTQTPRYLIKTRGQQVTLSCSPISGHRSVSWYQQTPGQGLQFLFEYFSETQRNKGNFPGRFSGRQFSNSRSEMNVSTLELGDSALYLCASSLWTTGHGYTFGSGTRLTVV.

The chain uses TRBV9 and TRBJ1-6; D possibly corresponds to TRBD1 (6 bases). The ends were cut back, 4 bases at V and 6 bases at J, with 20 bases in the middle. CDR1 and CDR2 (germline): SGDLS, YYNGEE. There are 17 residues in the CDR3. The CDR3 sequence: CASSQAGVQGANSPLHF. In nucleotides, the CDR3 is TGTGCCAGCAGCCAAGCAGGGGTGCAAGGGGCTAATTCACCCCTCCACTTT.

The genes are TRBV18 and TRBJ1-1, with 7 bases fitting TRBD1. The V gene end was trimmed by 3 bases and the J gene end by 1 base; junction bases not matched to a gene: 8. CDR1 is KGHSH and CDR2 is LQKENI in the germline V gene. This CDR3 comprises 16 residues. DNA of the CDR3: TGTGCCAGCTCACCTTTTCGGGGACAGACGAACACTGAAGCTTTCTTT. Amino acids: CASSPFRGQTNTEAFF.

The rearrangement uses TRBV7-9 and TRBJ1-2; no clear D gene. Germline V lookup: CDR1 SEHNR, CDR2 FQNEAQ (reference sequence). With 4 bases removed from V and 0 bases from J, the gap between germline ends came to 9 bases. The CDR3 runs to 14 residues. CDR3 loop: CASSSIVANYGYTF. CDR3 nucleotides: TGTGCCAGCAGCTCTATCGTAGCTAACTATGGCTACACCTTC.

V gene TRBV3-1 (or the pseudogene TRBV3-2) combines with J gene TRBJ2-2, with no clear D. In germline, CDR1 is LGHDT, CDR2 YNNKEL (reference sequence). CDR3 length equals 13 residues. V was clipped by 1 base and J by 10 bases, with 10 bases between them. The CDR3 coding sequence is TGTGCCAGCAGCCAAGGGACCCTTCTGGAGCTGTTTTTT. Translating it yields CASSQGTLLELFF.

The chain couples TRBV7-3 to TRBJ2-2; possibly TRBD2 for D (6 bases). V was clipped by 3 bases and J by 5 bases, with 10 bases between them. Germline V gene sequence: CDR1 SGHTA, CDR2 FQGTGA. The CDR3 loop spans 14 amino acids. The CDR3 sequence: CASSFTGETGELFF. CDR3 bases: TGTGCCAGCAGCTTTACGGGAGAAACCGGGGAGCTGTTTTTT.

This chain joins TRBV4-1 and TRBJ2-4, with D hard to call. This CDR3 contains 15 residues. V lost 2 bases and J 0 bases, leaving 8 bases between the germline ends. CDR1 is MGHRA and CDR2 is YSYEKL in the germline V gene. CDR3: CASSQLVIAKNIQYF. Here the CDR3 DNA reads TGCGCCAGCAGCCAATTAGTTATAGCCAAAAACATTCAGTACTTC.

This clone came up a few times. The chain recombines TRBV18 with TRBJ2-2; D possibly uses TRBD1 or TRBD2 (5 bases each). The CDR3 has 15 amino acids. The V and J ends lost 6 bases and 0 bases respectively, with 11 bases between them. Germline lookup yields CDR1 KGHSH and CDR2 LQKENI. DNA of the CDR3: TGTGCCAGCTCTCCGGGACGAGCGAACACCGGGGAGCTGTTTTTT. This gives the protein CASSPGRANTGELFF.

This rearrangement joins TRBV9 to TRBJ2-6, with D possibly matching TRBD1 (7 bases). V dropped 4 bases and J dropped 12 bases, with 17 bases sitting between them. The germline V gene has CDR1 SGDLS and CDR2 YYNGEE. The CDR3 has 14 residues. The CDR3, as DNA: TGTGCCAGCAGCCCTACAGGGGACTCAGTCGTCCTGACTTTC. Encoded protein: CASSPTGDSVVLTF.

This sequence joins TRBV30 and TRBJ2-2; 13 nucleotides line up with TRBD2. V was pared by 4 bases and J by 7 bases, with 9 bases of the junction left unmatched. The CDR3 totals 16 residues. Germline CDR1 and CDR2: GTSNPN and SVGIG (reference sequence). CDR3 in amino acids: CAWNRKGLAGIGELFF. The CDR3 bases are TGTGCCTGGAATAGAAAGGGACTAGCGGGAATCGGGGAGCTGTTTTTT.

This chain uses TRBV5-1 with TRBJ2-7, with TRBD1 identical over 9 bases. There are 14 residues in the CDR3. Germline lookup yields CDR1 SGHRS and CDR2 YFSETQ. Trimming cost V 4 bases and J 11 bases; bases outside gene matches: 13. This CDR3 is CASSEGQGIVLEYF. Here the CDR3 DNA reads TGCGCCAGCAGCGAGGGACAGGGTATCGTTTTGGAGTACTTC.

V and J are TRBV4-1 and TRBJ1-3; the match to TRBD1 covers 7 bases. In germline, CDR1 is MGHRA, CDR2 YSYEKL. V trimming: 7 bases; J trimming: 3 bases; junction bases outside the gene matches: 6. This CDR3 region has 14 residues. CDR3 DNA sequence: TGCGCCAGCACTGACAGGGTGGATGGAAACACCATATATTTT. This gives the protein CASTDRVDGNTIYF.

The chain employs TRBV11-3 and TRBJ2-2; no definite D call. The CDR3 length is 14 residues. The ends were cut back, 5 bases at V and 3 bases at J, with 10 bases in the middle. CDR1 and CDR2 from the germline V gene are SGHNT and YENEEA. CDR3 sequence: CASSPYIDTGELFF. CDR3 nucleotides: TGTGCCAGCAGCCCCTATATCGACACCGGGGAGCTGTTTTTT.

This chain connects TRBV19 to TRBJ2-5, with TRBD2 matching over 8 bases. The CDR3 runs to 17 residues. With V trimmed by 1 base and J by 2 bases, 9 bases remained unmatched. CDR1 and CDR2 from the germline V gene are LNHDA and SQIVND (reference sequence). The CDR3 loop is CASSIGEAGVLQETQYF. The DNA for the CDR3 is TGTGCCAGTAGTATAGGGGAAGCGGGAGTGTTGCAAGAGACCCAGTACTTC.

The rearrangement links TRBV7-8 to TRBJ1-2; D not certain. The CDR3 loop spans 15 amino acids. Per the germline V gene, CDR1 is SGHVS and CDR2 is FQNEAQ. The germline V and J ends were trimmed by 1 base and 8 bases, with 17 bases remaining between them. The CDR3 nucleotides read TGTGCCAGCAGCTTAGGGAATCTCCCTCATGAGGGCTACACCTTC. Encoded protein: CASSLGNLPHEGYTF.

The rearrangement links TRBV9 to TRBJ2-4, with TRBD2 matching over 12 bases. CDR1 is SGDLS, CDR2 YYNGEE, per germline. This CDR3 spans 17 amino acids. V lost 4 bases and J lost 0; bases outside the gene matches: 5. CDR3 residues: CASSTGLAGTAKNIQYF. The DNA for the CDR3 is TGTGCCAGCAGCACCGGACTAGCGGGAACAGCCAAAAACATTCAGTACTTC.

The chain employs TRBV7-6 and TRBJ2-2; D not resolved. CDR3 length: 12 amino acids. V was clipped by 8 bases and J by 6 bases, with 10 bases between them. Germline CDR1 SGHVS, CDR2 FNYEAQ. The DNA for the CDR3 is TGTGCCAGCGCAACCCTATCCGGGGAGCTGTTTTTT. Its translation: CASATLSGELFF.

This chain links TRBV10-3 with TRBJ1-2, with unresolved D. This CDR3 contains 13 residues. Germline CDR1 reads ENHRY; CDR2 reads SYGVKD. V gave up 7 bases and J gave up 3 bases, with 12 bases separating them. CDR3 nucleotide sequence: TGTGCCATCACTGATGGCATATACTATGGCTACACCTTC. Translating it yields CAITDGIYYGYTF.